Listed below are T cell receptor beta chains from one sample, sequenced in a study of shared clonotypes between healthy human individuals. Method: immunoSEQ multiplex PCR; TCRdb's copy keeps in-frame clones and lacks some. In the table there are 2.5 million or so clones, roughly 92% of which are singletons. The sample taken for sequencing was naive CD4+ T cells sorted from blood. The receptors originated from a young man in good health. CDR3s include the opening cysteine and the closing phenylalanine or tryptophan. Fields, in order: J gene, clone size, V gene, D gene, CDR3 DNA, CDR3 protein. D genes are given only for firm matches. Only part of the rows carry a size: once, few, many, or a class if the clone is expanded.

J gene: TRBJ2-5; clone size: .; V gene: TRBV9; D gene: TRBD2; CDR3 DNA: TGTGCCAGCAGCACCGGGACTAGCGGGGGGGCCCAAGAGACCCAGTACTTC; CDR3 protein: CASSTGTSGGAQETQYF
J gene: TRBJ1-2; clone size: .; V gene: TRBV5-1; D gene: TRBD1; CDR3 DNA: TGCGCCAGCAGCACCGACAGGGGACACTATGGCTACACCTTC; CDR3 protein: CASSTDRGHYGYTF
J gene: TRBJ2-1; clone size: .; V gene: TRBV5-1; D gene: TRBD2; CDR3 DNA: TGCGCCAGCAGCTTGGTTAGCGGGAGGTACAATGAGCAGTTCTTC; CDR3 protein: CASSLVSGRYNEQFF
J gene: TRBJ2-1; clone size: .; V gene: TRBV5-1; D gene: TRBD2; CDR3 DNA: TGCGCCAGCAGATCCGCACGACTAGCGGGGGGGCCGGATGAGCAGTTCTTC; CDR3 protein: CASRSARLAGGPDEQFF
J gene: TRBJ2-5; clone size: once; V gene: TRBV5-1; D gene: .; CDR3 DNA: TGCGCCAGCAGACCCACCGTTACGGGACCACGGGAGACCCAGTACTTC; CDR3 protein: CASRPTVTGPRETQYF
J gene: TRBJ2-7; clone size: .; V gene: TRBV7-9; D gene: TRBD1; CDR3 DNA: TGTGCCAGCAGCCCAAGGGTTCGGACAGGGAGCTCCTACGAGCAGTACTTC; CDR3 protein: CASSPRVRTGSSYEQYF
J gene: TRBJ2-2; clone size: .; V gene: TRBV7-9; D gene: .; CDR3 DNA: TGTGCCAGCAGTCGCAGGGATCTACGGGAGCTGTTTTTT; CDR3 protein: CASSRRDLRELFF
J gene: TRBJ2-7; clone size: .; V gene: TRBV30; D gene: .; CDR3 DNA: TGTGCCTGGAGTGTAGGGGGTTACGAGCAGTACTTC; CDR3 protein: CAWSVGGYEQYF
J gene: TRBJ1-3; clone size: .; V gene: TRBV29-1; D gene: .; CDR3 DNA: TGCAGCGTTGATTTGGGGGGGAACACCATATATTTT; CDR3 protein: CSVDLGGNTIYF
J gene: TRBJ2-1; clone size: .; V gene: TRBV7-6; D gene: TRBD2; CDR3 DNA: TGTGCCAGCAGCTTGGGGGGGACTAGCGCGTACAATGAGCAGTTCTTC; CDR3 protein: CASSLGGTSAYNEQFF
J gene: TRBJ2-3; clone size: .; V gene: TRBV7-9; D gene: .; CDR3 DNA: TGTGCCAGCAGCCGAAGAGATACGCAGTATTTT; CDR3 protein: CASSRRDTQYF
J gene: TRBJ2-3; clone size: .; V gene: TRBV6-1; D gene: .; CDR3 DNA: TGTGCCAGCAGTGAGGTGGGGGCGCCACAAGATACGCAGTATTTT; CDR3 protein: CASSEVGAPQDTQYF
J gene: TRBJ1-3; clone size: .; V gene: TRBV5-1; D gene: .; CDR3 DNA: TGCGCCAGCAGCCATAAAACAGGGAGCTCTGGAAACACCATATATTTT; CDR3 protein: CASSHKTGSSGNTIYF
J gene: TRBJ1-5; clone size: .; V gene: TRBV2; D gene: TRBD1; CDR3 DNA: TGTGCCAGCAAGGGACAGTTCAATCAGCCCCAGCATTTT; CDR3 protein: CASKGQFNQPQHF
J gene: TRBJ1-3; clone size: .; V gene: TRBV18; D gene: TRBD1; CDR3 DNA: TGTGCCAGCTCCCTGGACAGGGGGCCTGGAAACACCATATATTTT; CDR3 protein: CASSLDRGPGNTIYF
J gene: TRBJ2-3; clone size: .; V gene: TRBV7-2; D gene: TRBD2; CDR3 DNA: TGTGCCAGCAGCTTGAATGCGGGAGGGCCTCGCACAGATACGCAGTATTTT; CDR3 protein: CASSLNAGGPRTDTQYF
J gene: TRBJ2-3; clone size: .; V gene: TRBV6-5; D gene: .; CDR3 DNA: TGTGCCAGCAGACCCGTCGGGGGAAGCACAGATACGCAGTATTTT; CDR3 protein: CASRPVGGSTDTQYF
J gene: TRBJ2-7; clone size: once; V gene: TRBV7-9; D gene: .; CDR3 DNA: TGTGCCAGCAGCAAATCCGGGGCCTACGAGCAGTACTTC; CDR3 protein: CASSKSGAYEQYF
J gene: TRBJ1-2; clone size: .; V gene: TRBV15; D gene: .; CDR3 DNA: TGTGCCACCAGCGAATCCAGGGCTAACTATGGCTACACCTTC; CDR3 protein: CATSESRANYGYTF
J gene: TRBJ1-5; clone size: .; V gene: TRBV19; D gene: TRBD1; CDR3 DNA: TGTGCCAGCGGACAGGCGACTTCGCAGCCCCAGCATTTT; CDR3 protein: CASGQATSQPQHF
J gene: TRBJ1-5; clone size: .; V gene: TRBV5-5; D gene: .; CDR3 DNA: TGTGCCAGCAGTCGCCCGGGTGCGCCCAGCGAGAATCAGCCCCAGCATTTT; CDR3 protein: CASSRPGAPSENQPQHF
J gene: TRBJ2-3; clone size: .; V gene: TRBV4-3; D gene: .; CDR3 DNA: TGCGCCAGCAGCCAAGAAGGCAGGGCATCCGATACGCAGTATTTT; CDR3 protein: CASSQEGRASDTQYF
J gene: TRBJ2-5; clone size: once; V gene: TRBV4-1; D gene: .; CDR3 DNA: TGCGCCAGCAGCCAAGATCGCGAGACCCAGTACTTC; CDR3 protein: CASSQDRETQYF
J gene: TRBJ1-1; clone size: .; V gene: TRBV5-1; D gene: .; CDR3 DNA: TGCGCCAGCAGCTTGTGGGGATATGGGACTGAAGCTTTCTTT; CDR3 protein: CASSLWGYGTEAFF
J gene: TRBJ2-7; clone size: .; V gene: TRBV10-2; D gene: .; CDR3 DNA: TGCGCCAGCATGGAGGTAGGAGGCCCTTACGAGCAGTACTTC; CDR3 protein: CASMEVGGPYEQYF
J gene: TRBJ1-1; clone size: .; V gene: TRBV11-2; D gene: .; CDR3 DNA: TGTGCCAGCAGCTTAGATGTTGGGGGAGCTGGATGGAGCACTGAAGCTTTCTTT; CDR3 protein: CASSLDVGGAGWSTEAFF
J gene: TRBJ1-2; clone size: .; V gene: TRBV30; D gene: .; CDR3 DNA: TGTGCCTGGAGTGTAGGTCCGACCTATGGCTACACCTTC; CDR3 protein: CAWSVGPTYGYTF
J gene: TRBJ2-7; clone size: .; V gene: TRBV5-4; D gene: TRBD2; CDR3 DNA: TGTGCCAGCAGTCCTAGCGGGGGGACCTCCTACGAGCAGTACTTC; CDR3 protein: CASSPSGGTSYEQYF
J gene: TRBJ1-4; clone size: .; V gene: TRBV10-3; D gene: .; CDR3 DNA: TGTGCCATCAGTGAGGCGGGACCAGGGGCGGGCGAAAAACTGTTTTTT; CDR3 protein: CAISEAGPGAGEKLFF
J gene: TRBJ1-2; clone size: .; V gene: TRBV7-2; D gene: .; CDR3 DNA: TGTGCCAGCTCCGACGGGGGTGGCTACACCTTC; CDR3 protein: CASSDGGGYTF
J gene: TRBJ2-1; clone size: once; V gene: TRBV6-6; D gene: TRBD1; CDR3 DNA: TGTGCCAGCAGTTCTGGACAGGCGGCTACGATCTTC; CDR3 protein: CASSSGQAATIF
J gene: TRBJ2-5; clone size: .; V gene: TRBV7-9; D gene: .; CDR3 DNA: TGTGCCAGCAGCTTCTTAGGTATTTTAGAGACCCAGTACTTC; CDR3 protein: CASSFLGILETQYF
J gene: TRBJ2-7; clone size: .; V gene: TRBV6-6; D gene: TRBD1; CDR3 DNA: TGTGCCAGCAGTCCAGGGGGAATCGACGGAATCTACGAGCAGTACTTC; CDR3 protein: CASSPGGIDGIYEQYF
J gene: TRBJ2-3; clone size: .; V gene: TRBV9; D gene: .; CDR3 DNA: TGTGCCAGCAGCCCCGGGGCGGGACAGCCCCCGGATACGCAGTATTTT; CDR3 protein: CASSPGAGQPPDTQYF
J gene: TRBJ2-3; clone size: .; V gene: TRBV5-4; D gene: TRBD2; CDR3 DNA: TGTGCCAGCAGCTTGGAAGGCCTAGCGGGCACAGATACGCAGTATTTT; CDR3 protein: CASSLEGLAGTDTQYF
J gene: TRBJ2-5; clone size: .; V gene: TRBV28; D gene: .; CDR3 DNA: TGTGCCAGCAGTATTCCGGGAACCATGGAGACCCAGTACTTC; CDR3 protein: CASSIPGTMETQYF
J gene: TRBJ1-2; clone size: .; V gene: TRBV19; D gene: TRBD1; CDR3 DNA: TGTGCCAGTAGTATAGCCGGGACAGGGGGCGTCGGTGGCTACACCTTC; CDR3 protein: CASSIAGTGGVGGYTF
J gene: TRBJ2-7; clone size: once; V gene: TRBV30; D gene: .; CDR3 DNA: TGTGCCTGGGCCCTAGCCCATTACGAGCAGTACTTC; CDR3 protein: CAWALAHYEQYF
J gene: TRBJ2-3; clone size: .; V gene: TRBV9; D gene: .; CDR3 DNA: TGTGCCAGCAGCAAAACTACTAGCACAGATACGCAGTATTTT; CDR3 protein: CASSKTTSTDTQYF
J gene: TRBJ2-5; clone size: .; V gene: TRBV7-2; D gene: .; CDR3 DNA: TGTGCCAGCAGCTTACCCCGACTACTAGGGGAGACCCAGTACTTC; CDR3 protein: CASSLPRLLGETQYF
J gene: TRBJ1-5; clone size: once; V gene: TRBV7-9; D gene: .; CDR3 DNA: TGTGCCAGCAGCTTTTCCGATCAGCCCCAGCATTTT; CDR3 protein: CASSFSDQPQHF
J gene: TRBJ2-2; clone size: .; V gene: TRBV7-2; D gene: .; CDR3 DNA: TGTGCCAGCAGCTCCGGAGGACACCTTGGCACCGGGGAGCTGTTTTTT; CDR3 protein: CASSSGGHLGTGELFF
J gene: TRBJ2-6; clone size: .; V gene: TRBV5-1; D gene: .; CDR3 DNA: TGCGCCAGCAGCTTGGGAGAATCTGGGGCCAACGTCCTGACTTTC; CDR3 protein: CASSLGESGANVLTF
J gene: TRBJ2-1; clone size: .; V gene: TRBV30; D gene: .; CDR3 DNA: TGTGCCTGGAGTGTACAATACAATGAGCAGTTCTTC; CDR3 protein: CAWSVQYNEQFF
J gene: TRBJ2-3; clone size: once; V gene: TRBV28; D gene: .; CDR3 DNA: TGTGCCAGCAGTCGTTCTCCAGATACGCAGTATTTT; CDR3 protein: CASSRSPDTQYF